Sequencing of this T cell receptor beta chain was carried out in a study of T cell repertoires in aging, cancer and after chemotherapy. Study overall: Donor ages fell into six groups from 30 or younger up to 70 or older. Overall study findings and caveats: In each cancer cohort, median generation probability increased across chemotherapy, suggesting thymic output rebounded. Healthy donors lost TCR diversity with age mainly through richness, cancer patients through richness and evenness.

This clonotype ranks as medium-sized. Its target is unknown. TCR beta rearrangements were amplified from peripheral blood genomic DNA. TRB rearrangements spanning V, D and J were amplified using mixed TRB-A/B primers. TCRdb processed the multiplex PCR reads anew with MiXCR; each CDR3 protein has one entry. Of thousands of distinct CDR3 sequences listed, 20% to 25% are singletons. This CDR3 spans 19 amino acids. The V gene end was trimmed by 7 bases and the J gene end by 7 bases; junction bases not matched to a gene: 22. CDR1 LNHDA and CDR2 SQIVND come from the germline V gene (reference sequence). The receptor was derived from a human donor with a solid tumor. The chain links TRBV19 to TRBJ1-5; 10 positions agree with TRBD1. The sequencing input was blood. CDR3 in amino acids: CASKGTSRQGAELGQPQHF. Here the CDR3 DNA reads TGTGCCAGTAAGGGTACCTCCCGACAGGGGGCTGAATTGGGGCAGCCCCAGCATTTT.